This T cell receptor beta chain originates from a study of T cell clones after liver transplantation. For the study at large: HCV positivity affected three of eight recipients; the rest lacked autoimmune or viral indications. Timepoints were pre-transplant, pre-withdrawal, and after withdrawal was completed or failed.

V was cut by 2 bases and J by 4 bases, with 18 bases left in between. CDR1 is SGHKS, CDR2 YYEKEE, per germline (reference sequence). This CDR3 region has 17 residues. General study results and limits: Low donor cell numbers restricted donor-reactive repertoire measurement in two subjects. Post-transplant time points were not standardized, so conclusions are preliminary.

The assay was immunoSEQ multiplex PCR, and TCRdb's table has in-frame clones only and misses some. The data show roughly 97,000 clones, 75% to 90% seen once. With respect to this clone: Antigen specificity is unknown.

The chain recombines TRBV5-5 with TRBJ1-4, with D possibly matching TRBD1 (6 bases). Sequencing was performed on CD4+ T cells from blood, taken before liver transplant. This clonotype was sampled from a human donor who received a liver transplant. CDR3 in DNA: TGTGCCAGCAGCTTAAATCCACAGGGTAGAGATAATGAAAAACTGTTTTTT. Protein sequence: CASSLNPQGRDNEKLFF.